This TCR beta chain was sequenced in a study of OX40 agonist ivuxolimab in advanced cancers. About the study: Eligibility admitted prior anti-PD-1, anti-PD-L1 or anti-CTLA-4 therapy; roughly 39% had some.

Here immunoSEQ multiplex PCR was the method, and the copy in TCRdb shows in-frame clones only, minus some. The repertoire has roughly 60,000 clones, about 82% of them found once; the top ten carry around 2.5%. CDR1 SGHVS and CDR2 FNYEAQ come from the germline V gene. Trimming removed 4 bases at V and 1 base at J, with 7 bases between. The length of the CDR3 is 14 residues. Researchers took blood at baseline, on cycle 4 day 1, and on cycle 7 day 1. Sequencing used CD4+ or CD8+ T cells sorted from blood, obtained in a trial of the OX40 agonist ivuxolimab. This sequence originates from an adult with an advanced solid tumor such as melanoma, head and neck, liver or kidney cancer. The rearrangement joins TRBV7-6 to TRBJ2-2; D is undetermined. The CDR3 is CASSSMENTGELFF. The CDR3 nucleotides read TGTGCCAGCAGCTCGATGGAGAACACCGGGGAGCTGTTTTTT.